This T cell receptor beta chain was observed in a study of regulatory dendritic cells for organ transplantation. The germline V gene has CDR1 MNHNY and CDR2 SVGAGI (reference sequence). V dropped 5 bases and J dropped 7; count of bases not matched to a gene: 10. This CDR3 is 14 amino acids long. TCRdb keeps only in-frame clones here, not all; method: immunoSEQ multiplex PCR. This repertoire shows 20,000 or so clones, around 85% found once; its top ten account for roughly 3.1%. On this clone: Its antigen is not identified.

CFSE-labeled sorted T cells met regulatory or mature dendritic cells for 4 to 6 days. The TCR comes from a human donor in good health. This chain joins TRBV6-6 and TRBJ1-2; 7 bases match TRBD1. The sample was memory CD4+ T cells from blood cultured with regulatory dendritic cells. Subset defined: CD45RO+ memory T cells. The CDR3 protein is CASSQRQGGGGYTF. DNA for the CDR3: TGTGCCAGCAGTCAGAGACAGGGAGGAGGTGGCTACACCTTC.